The present T cell receptor (beta chain) was sequenced within a study of T cells in tumors after PD-1 blockade. TCRdb's table, derived via immunoSEQ multiplex PCR, lists solely in-frame clones and lacks some. This sample carries tens of thousands of clones, roughly 70% of them seen once, and the ten largest clones take roughly 4.7%. The CDR3 is made up of 12 amino acids. The V gene lost 3 bases and the J gene lost 0 bases, with 0 bases spanning the gap. A word on this clone: What it recognizes is unknown.

Genomic DNA template from tumor biopsies or peripheral blood, about 600 ng to 6,004 ng input. Study-wide points: Around 37% of tumor TCR clonotypes were also found in blood.

V is TRBV12-3 or TRBV12-4 and J is TRBJ1-3; no definite D call. This TCR was recovered from a human donor with basal cell carcinoma. Sequenced material: PBMCs, taken after anti-PD-1 treatment. This CDR3 reads CASSFSGNTIYF. The CDR3, as DNA: TGTGCCAGCAGTTTCTCTGGAAACACCATATATTTT.